These 8 T cell receptor beta chains were all obtained from the same sample, sequenced in a study of T cells in Graves' hyperthyroidism and ophthalmopathy. Authors of the study amplified TCR beta CDR3 regions from RNA transcripts. When the TCR CDR3 underwent first-round RT-PCR, the HTBI primer set was used. Each CDR3 protein gets one entry after TCRdb re-called the multiplex PCR reads with MiXCR. The sample lists a few hundred thousand distinct CDR3 sequences; approximately 49% were seen once. The source material was peripheral blood or thyroid tissue (not recorded which). These receptors were taken from an adult woman with Graves' disease, either hyperthyroidism or ophthalmopathy (not recorded which).

There are many counts of this clonotype. CDR3 nucleotides: TGTGCCAGCAGTGACTGGGGGCCCACCGGGGAGCTGTTTTTT. Amino acids: CASSDWGPTGELFF. The gene calls are TRBV2 and TRBJ2-2, with D tentatively TRBD1 (6 bases). Looked up from germline, CDR1 is SNHLY and CDR2 is FYNNEI. The CDR3 spans 14 residues. V lost 3 bases to trimming and J lost 4 bases, with 9 bases between them.

The chain links TRBV11-2 to TRBJ2-5, with 8 bases that match TRBD2. The CDR3 has 16 amino acids. V was clipped by 5 bases and J by 5 bases; unmatched bases: 13. CDR1 is SGHAT and CDR2 is FQNNGV in the germline V gene. CDR3 protein: CASSPRNSGKGETQYF. The CDR3 nucleotides are TGTGCCAGCAGCCCCCGGAATAGCGGGAAGGGCGAGACCCAGTACTTC.

The V call is TRBV5-1, the J call TRBJ2-7, with 7 bases fitting TRBD2. This CDR3 has 17 amino acids. CDR1 is SGHRS, CDR2 YFSETQ, per germline. After removal of 6 bases from V and 4 bases from J, the junction contained 19 bases not matched to a gene. As DNA, the CDR3 is TGCGCCAGCACCCTAAGGCCTGGGGGGGAGATCCCTTACGAGCAGTACTTC. Translated, it gives CASTLRPGGEIPYEQYF.

This clonotype was observed a handful of times. The chain recombines TRBV3-1 with TRBJ1-3; D gene ambiguous. The CDR3 has 13 residues. The V end was cut by 4 bases, the J end by 3 bases, with 7 bases between. Germline assignment: CDR1 LGHDT and CDR2 YNNKEL (reference sequence). CDR3 loop: CASSRGDGNTIYF. The CDR3 coding sequence is TGTGCCAGCAGCCGCGGGGATGGAAACACCATATATTTT.

This sequence joins TRBV25-1 and TRBJ1-1, with a possible D match to TRBD1 (6 bases). The V gene's germline CDR1 is MGHDK and CDR2 SYGVNS. With 8 bases removed from V and 4 bases from J, the gap between germline ends came to 14 bases. The CDR3 loop spans 13 amino acids. CDR3 residues: CASLAGVITEAFF. In nucleotides, the CDR3 is TGTGCCAGCTTAGCAGGGGTGATCACTGAAGCTTTCTTT.

The rearrangement joins TRBV2 to TRBJ2-5; D is undetermined. Looked up from germline, CDR1 is SNHLY and CDR2 is FYNNEI. V lost 8 bases and J lost 3, with 16 bases in between. CDR3 size: 14 residues. The CDR3 DNA reads as TGTGCCAGCGGTGGCCCGCCTCTCAAAGAGACCCAGTACTTC. The encoded protein is CASGGPPLKETQYF. The entire variable domain, with the rest obtained from reference TRBV2 and TRBJ2-5, is as follows: EPEVTQTPSHQVTQMGQEVILRCVPISNHLYFYWYRQILGQKVEFLVSFYNNEISEKSEIFDDQFSVERPDGSNFTLKIRSTKLEDSAMYFCASGGPPLKETQYFGPGTRLLVL.

The table lists this clonotype with a few counts. The chain couples TRBV12-3 or TRBV12-4 to TRBJ2-7; D call uncertain. The germline V and J ends were trimmed by 6 bases and 3 bases, with 12 bases remaining between them. This CDR3 contains 13 residues. As DNA, the CDR3 is TGTGCCAGCAGCTACCAGGCTATCTACGAGCAGTACTTC. This codes for CASSYQAIYEQYF.

In DNA form, the CDR3 reads TGCAGTGCTAGAGGCGCGGACACCCAGCATTTT. Encoded protein: CSARGADTQHF. The chain is built from TRBV20-1 and TRBJ1-5; possible D gene TRBD1, 5 bases. This CDR3 comprises 11 residues. Germline assignment: CDR1 DFQATT and CDR2 SNEGSKA (reference sequence). The V and J ends lost 1 base and 11 bases respectively, with 9 bases between them.